This is a list of T cell receptor beta chains from one sample in a study of T cell responses to AZD1222 COVID-19 vaccine. Method: immunoSEQ multiplex PCR; TCRdb's copy keeps in-frame clones and lacks some. The sample has some 150,000 clones, 90% seen once; the top ten hold less than 2%. Sequenced material: peripheral blood, taken on day 0 of AZD1222 vaccination. The source is an adult in good health. The CDR3 runs from the conserved cysteine through the conserved F or W. D genes are given only for firm matches. Clone sizes are given selectively: once, few, many, or a class where the clone is expanded.

NA	TRBV4-1	TRBJ1-1	NA	CASSPYMNTEAFF	TGCGCCAGCAGCCCGTACATGAACACTGAAGCTTTCTTT
NA	TRBV7-8	TRBJ2-5	NA	CASSERMYQETQYF	TGTGCCAGCAGCGAACGAATGTACCAAGAGACCCAGTACTTC
NA	TRBV7-9	TRBJ2-1	TRBD2	CASSPTSGRAWLANEQFF	TGTGCCAGCAGCCCGACTAGCGGGAGGGCCTGGTTAGCAAATGAGCAGTTCTTC
NA	TRBV2	TRBJ2-1	TRBD2	CASSRTSGSYNEQFF	TGTGCCAGCAGTCGAACTAGCGGTTCCTACAATGAGCAGTTCTTC
NA	TRBV15	TRBJ1-6	NA	CATSREERVENSPLHF	TGTGCCACCAGCAGAGAAGAGCGGGTGGAAAATTCACCCCTCCACTTT
NA	TRBV20-1	TRBJ2-5	NA	CSAVGGETQYF	TGCAGTGCGGTCGGTGGGGAGACCCAGTACTTC
NA	TRBV27	TRBJ2-1	TRBD2	CASSLHSSGRGNEQFF	TGTGCCAGCAGTTTACATTCTAGCGGGAGGGGAAATGAGCAGTTCTTC
NA	TRBV4-3	TRBJ2-7	TRBD1	CASSQDRTGFNEQYF	TGCGCCAGCAGCCAAGATCGGACAGGGTTTAACGAGCAGTACTTC
NA	TRBV9	TRBJ1-1	NA	CASSVSTGMNTEAFF	TGTGCCAGCAGCGTATCAACAGGGATGAACACTGAAGCTTTCTTT
NA	TRBV28	TRBJ2-5	TRBD2	CASTLAGVETQYF	TGTGCCAGCACTCTAGCGGGAGTAGAGACCCAGTACTTC
NA	TRBV24-1	TRBJ2-2	NA	CASRARTGELFF	TGTGCCAGCAGGGCACGGACCGGGGAGCTGTTTTTT
few	TRBV6-2/TRBV6-3	TRBJ1-1	NA	CASSFATLINTEAFF	TGTGCCAGCAGTTTTGCGACCCTGATTAACACTGAAGCTTTCTTT